This TCR beta chain was found in a study of blood T cell repertoires in COVID-19 (dated by TCRdb to about 2020). A note on the overall study: Samples covering the acute and convalescent phases of COVID-19 were provided by collaborators in the United States, Italy and Spain. The prospective study material was composed of cDNA or gDNA derived from T cells, B-cell-depleted T cells, or PBMCs. Deeply sampled blood TCRbeta repertoires from subjects exposed to, actively infected with, or recovered from COVID-19 were included in the dataset. A freely available public database, intended as a resource for researchers studying the immune response to SARS-CoV-2, is where the repertoires were released. Samples came from the ongoing ImmuneRACE study (first 160 participants) plus 1,254 subjects from 6 global collaborators. Nearly every sample came with metadata listing a de-identified subject ID, COVID-19 status, age in years and sex. Where available, HLA class I and class II types were obtained from metadata supplied by the sample provider rather than from assay-based typing. Points the paper makes about the study in general: The quantity of clinical and demographic metadata differed by source and by participant and was supplied without curation.

The collaborating institutions used their own protocols to collect whole blood in K2EDTA tubes. Collaborator samples were shipped for TCRbeta analysis as frozen whole blood, isolated PBMCs, or DNA extracted from either sample type. Via the germline V gene, CDR1 is SGHVS and CDR2 FQNEAQ. Clipping removes 3 bases from V and 2 bases from J, with 6 as the unmatched junction base count. The CDR3 spans 17 residues, from the cysteine through the phenylalanine. The retained sequence is limited to the CDR3, 51 bases, with the frame set at the first base. TCRbeta CDR3 regions were amplified from genomic DNA using the immunoSEQ Assay, a bias-controlled multiplex PCR. Turning to the authors' computational methods: Nucleated cell counts per sample were estimated from amplification of reference gene primers within the assay. To quantify the absolute abundance of each unique TCRbeta CDR3 rearrangement, sequence reads were collapsed and filtered. Productive Simpson clonality was computed per sample as the square root of Simpson's diversity index over productive rearrangements. Imported from immuneACCESS, the table was reduced by TCRdb to in-frame sequences with V and J called. These copies leave out some clones; in studies compared against another copy, an unresolved V gene accounts for under half, and the cause of the remainder is not known. Clone size and the V and J calls come from that table; the DNA yielded D and trimming. The table for this sample lists around 20,000 clones; over 75% of them were counted only once. Jointly, the top ten make up about 68% of the sample.

Regarding this clone: What this receptor recognizes is not known. There are no base qualities to consult, and no much larger clone falls within one base.

The chain is made from TRBV7-8 and TRBJ2-6; a stretch of 8 junction bases matches TRBD1. The TCR sequence derives from a man older than 75 with acute or convalescent COVID-19. Material for sequencing was peripheral blood. The CDR3: CASSFDRGLAGANVLTF. The bases are TGTGCCAGCAGCTTTGACAGGGGCCTGGCTGGGGCCAACGTCCTGACTTTC.